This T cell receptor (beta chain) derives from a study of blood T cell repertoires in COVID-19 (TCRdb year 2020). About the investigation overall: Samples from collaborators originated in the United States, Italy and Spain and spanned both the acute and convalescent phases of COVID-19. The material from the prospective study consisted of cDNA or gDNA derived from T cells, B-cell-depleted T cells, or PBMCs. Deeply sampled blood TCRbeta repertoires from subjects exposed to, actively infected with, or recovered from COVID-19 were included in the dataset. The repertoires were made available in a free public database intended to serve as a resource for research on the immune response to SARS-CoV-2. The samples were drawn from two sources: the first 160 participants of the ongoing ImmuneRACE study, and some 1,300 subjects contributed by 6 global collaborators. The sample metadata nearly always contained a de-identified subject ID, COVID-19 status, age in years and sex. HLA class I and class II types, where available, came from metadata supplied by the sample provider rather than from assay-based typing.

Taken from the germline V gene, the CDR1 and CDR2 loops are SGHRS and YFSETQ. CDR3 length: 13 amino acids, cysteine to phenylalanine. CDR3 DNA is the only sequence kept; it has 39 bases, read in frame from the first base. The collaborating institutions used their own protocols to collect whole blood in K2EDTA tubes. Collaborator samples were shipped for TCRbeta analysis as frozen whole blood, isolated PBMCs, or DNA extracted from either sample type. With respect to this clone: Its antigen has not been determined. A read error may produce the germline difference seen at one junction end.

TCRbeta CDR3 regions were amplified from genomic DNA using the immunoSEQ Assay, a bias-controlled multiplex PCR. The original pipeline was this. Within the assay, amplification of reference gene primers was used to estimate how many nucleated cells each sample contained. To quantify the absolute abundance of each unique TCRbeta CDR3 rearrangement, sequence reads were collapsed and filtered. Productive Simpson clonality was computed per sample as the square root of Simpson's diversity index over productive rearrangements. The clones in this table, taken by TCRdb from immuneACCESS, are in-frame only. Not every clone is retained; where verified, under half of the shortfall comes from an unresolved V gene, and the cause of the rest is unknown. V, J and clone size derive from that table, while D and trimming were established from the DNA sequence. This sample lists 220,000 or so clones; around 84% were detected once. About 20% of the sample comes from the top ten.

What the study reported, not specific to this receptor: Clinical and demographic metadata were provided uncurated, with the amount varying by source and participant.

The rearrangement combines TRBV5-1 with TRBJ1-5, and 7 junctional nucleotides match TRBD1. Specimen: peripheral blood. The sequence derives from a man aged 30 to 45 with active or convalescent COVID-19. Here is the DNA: TGCGCCAGCAGCCCTCAAGGGGGCGGAGAGGTTCTTTTT. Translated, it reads CASSPQGGGEVLF.